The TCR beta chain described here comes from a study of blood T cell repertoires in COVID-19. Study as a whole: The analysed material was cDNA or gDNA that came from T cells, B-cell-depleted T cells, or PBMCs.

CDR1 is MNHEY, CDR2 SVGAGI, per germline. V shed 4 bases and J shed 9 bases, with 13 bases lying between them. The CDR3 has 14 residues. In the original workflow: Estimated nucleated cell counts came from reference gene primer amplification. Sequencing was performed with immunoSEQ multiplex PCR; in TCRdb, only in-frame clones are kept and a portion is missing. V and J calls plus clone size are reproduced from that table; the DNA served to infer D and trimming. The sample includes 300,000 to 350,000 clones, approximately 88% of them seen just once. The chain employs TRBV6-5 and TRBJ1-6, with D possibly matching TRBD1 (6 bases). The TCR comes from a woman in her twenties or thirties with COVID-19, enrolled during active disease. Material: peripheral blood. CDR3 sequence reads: CASSSGEGSSPLHF. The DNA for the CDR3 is TGTGCCAGCAGTTCAGGGGAAGGGAGTTCACCCCTCCACTTT.